This entry lists 8 T cell receptor beta chains sequenced from one sample in a study of molecular identifiers for immune sequencing clone quantification (dated by TCRdb to the late 2010s). The method was PCR. Instrument used: Illumina HiSeq 4000. The public sequencing data were trimmed at Q25 with fastp and processed into clonotypes with MiXCR by TCRdb, which kept only in-frame beta chains. Each entry merges the rows of one CDR3 protein and shows their most common DNA and genes. Here the sample has just under 650,000 distinct CDR3 sequences; about 20% occur a single time. The biggest ten clones account for roughly 0.85% of the sample. Sequenced input: naive CD8+ T cells from blood, with Jurkat cell RNA spiked in. What this sample's cell subset or site label stands for: FACS-sorted CD8+CD4-CCR7+CD45RA+ naive T cells. The receptors originated from a human donor in good health. Some libraries in this study had Jurkat cell RNA spiked in.

In its sample, this clonotype was seen many times. V usage is TRBV5-6 and J usage is TRBJ2-3; D may correspond to TRBD1 or TRBD2 (6 bases each). This CDR3 has 16 residues. Trimming cost V 0 bases and J 1 base, with 12 bases left between them. CDR1 SGHDT and CDR2 YYEEEE come from the germline V gene. The CDR3 is CASSLGGASGTDTQYF. The CDR3 bases are TGTGCCAGCAGCTTGGGGGGGGCAAGCGGCACAGATACGCAGTATTTT.

In its sample, this clonotype was seen many times. The rearrangement links TRBV25-1 to TRBJ2-3, with D tentatively TRBD2 (5 bases). Germline V gene data show CDR1 as MGHDK and CDR2 as SYGVNS. This CDR3 contains 18 residues. Trimming shortened V by 2 bases and J by 4 bases, and 22 bases separated the two germline ends. The CDR3 sequence is CASSEPRGPHLNADTQYF. As DNA, the CDR3 is TGTGCCAGCAGTGAACCCCGGGGTCCCCATTTAAACGCAGATACGCAGTATTTT. Filled out from reference TRBV25-1 and TRBJ2-3, the complete variable domain reads EADIYQTPRYLVIGTGKKITLECSQTMGHDKMYWYQQDPGMELHLIHYSYGVNSTEKGDLSSESTVSRIRTEHFPLTLESARPSHTSQYLCASSEPRGPHLNADTQYFGPGTRLTVL.

At least ten counts were recorded for this clonotype. The chain has TRBV4-3 and TRBJ2-1; D not resolved. The CDR3 extends over 15 amino acids. CDR1 LGHNA and CDR2 YSLEER come from the germline V gene. Trimming removed 1 base from V and 5 bases from J, with 12 bases in between. The CDR3: CASSQVLAGDNEQFF. CDR3 DNA: TGCGCCAGCAGCCAAGTGTTGGCTGGAGACAATGAGCAGTTCTTC.

In its sample, this clonotype was seen many times. The chain carries TRBV12-3 or TRBV12-4 and TRBJ1-1; no definite D call. The CDR3 sequence is 13 residues long. Trimming took 3 bases from V and 5 from J, leaving 10 bases between them. The CDR3 nucleotides read TGTGCCAGCAGTTTGACACCCAGGACTGAAGCTTTCTTT. Its translation is CASSLTPRTEAFF.

The table lists this clonotype with many counts. The rearrangement uses TRBV11-2 and TRBJ2-3; D is undetermined. V lost 0 bases and J lost 0, with 16 bases in between. The germline V gene encodes CDR1 SGHAT and CDR2 FQNNGV. CDR3 length equals 18 residues. CDR3 sequence reads: CASSLDPWRKASTDTQYF. The CDR3, as DNA: TGTGCCAGCAGCTTAGATCCTTGGAGAAAGGCTAGCACAGATACGCAGTATTTT. The complete variable domain, with remaining parts taken from reference TRBV11-2 and TRBJ2-3, reads EAGVAQSPRYKIIEKRQSVAFWCNPISGHATLYWYQQILGQGPKLLIQFQNNGVVDDSQLPKDRFSAERLKGVDSTLKIQPAKLEDSAVYLCASSLDPWRKASTDTQYFGPGTRLTVL.

J is TRBJ2-7 and V is TRBV12-3 or TRBV12-4, with TRBD2 matching over 7 bases. This CDR3 region has 14 residues. V shed 5 bases and J 5 bases; nucleotides not matched to a gene: 9. CDR3 DNA sequence: TGTGCCAGCAGTCGAAGCGGGGAGCTCAACGAGCAGTACTTC. This gives the protein CASSRSGELNEQYF.

This clonotype was seen at least ten times. The rearrangement joins TRBV4-3 to TRBJ1-5; 7 bases line up with TRBD1. The trim removed 3 bases at V and 0 bases at J, leaving 2 bases unmatched. This CDR3 has 15 residues. Germline assignment: CDR1 LGHNA and CDR2 YSLEER. The chain's CDR3 is CASSQDRYSNQPQHF. The CDR3 DNA follows: TGCGCCAGCAGCCAGGACAGGTATAGCAATCAGCCCCAGCATTTT.

Note on this clonotype: A much larger clone lies a single base off, so this may be a read error. The rearrangement links TRBV11-3 to TRBJ2-3; 7 bases match TRBD1. The end of the DNA is better explained by TRBJ1-5, so the J call may be wrong. The CDR3 is 15 residues long. Germline assignment: CDR1 SGHNT and CDR2 YENEEA. In DNA, the CDR3 is TGTGCCAGCAGCTTAGAACAGGGGAGGACAGATACGCAGCATTTT. Encoded protein: CASSLEQGRTDTQHF.